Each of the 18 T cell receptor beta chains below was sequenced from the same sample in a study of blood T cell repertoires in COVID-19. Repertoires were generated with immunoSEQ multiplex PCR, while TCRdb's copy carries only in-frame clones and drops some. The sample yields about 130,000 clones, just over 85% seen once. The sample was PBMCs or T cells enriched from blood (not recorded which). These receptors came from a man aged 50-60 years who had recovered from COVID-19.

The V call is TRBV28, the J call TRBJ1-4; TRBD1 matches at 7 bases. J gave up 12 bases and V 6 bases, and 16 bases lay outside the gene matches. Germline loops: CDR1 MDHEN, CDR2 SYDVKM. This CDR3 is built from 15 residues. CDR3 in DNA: TGTGCCAGCAGACCACTTGACAGGGACCTCCACCAACTGTTTTTT. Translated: CASRPLDRDLHQLFF.

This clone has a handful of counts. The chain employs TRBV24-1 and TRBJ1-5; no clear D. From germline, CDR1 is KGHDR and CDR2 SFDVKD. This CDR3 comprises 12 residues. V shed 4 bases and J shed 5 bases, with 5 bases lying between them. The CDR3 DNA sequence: TGTGCCACCAGTGACGGGGATCAGCCCCAGCATTTT. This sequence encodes CATSDGDQPQHF.

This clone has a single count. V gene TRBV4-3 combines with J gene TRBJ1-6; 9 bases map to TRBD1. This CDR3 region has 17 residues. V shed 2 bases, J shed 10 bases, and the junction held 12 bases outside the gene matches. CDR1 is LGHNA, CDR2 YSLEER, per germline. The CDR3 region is CASSQRRPGQGGSPLHF. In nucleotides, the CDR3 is TGCGCCAGCAGCCAACGTCGCCCGGGACAGGGAGGATCACCCCTCCACTTT.

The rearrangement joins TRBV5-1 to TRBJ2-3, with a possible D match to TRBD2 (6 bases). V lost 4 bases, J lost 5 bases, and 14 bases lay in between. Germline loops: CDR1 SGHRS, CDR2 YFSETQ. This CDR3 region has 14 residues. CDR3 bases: TGCGCCAGCAGCCCCTTCGCGGAGGGAGATACGCAGTATTTT. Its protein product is CASSPFAEGDTQYF.

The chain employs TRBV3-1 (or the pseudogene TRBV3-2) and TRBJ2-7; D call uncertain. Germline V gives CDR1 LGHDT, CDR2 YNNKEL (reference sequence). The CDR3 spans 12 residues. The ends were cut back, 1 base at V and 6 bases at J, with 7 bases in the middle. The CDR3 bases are TGTGCCAGCAGCCAAGGCCGCGGCGAGCAGTACGTC. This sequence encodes CASSQGRGEQYV.

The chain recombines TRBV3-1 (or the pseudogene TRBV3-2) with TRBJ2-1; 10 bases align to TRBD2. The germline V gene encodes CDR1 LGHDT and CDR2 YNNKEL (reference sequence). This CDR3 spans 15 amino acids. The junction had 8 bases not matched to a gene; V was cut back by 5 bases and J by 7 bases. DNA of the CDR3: TGTGCCAGCAGCGCTCTAGCGGGGGCCCCAAATGAGCAGTTCTTC. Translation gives CASSALAGAPNEQFF.

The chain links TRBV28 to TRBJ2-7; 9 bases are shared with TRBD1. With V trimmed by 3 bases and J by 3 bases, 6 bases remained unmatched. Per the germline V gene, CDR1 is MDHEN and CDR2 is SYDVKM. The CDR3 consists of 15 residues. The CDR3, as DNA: TGTGCCAGCAGTTTGAGGGACAGGGATTTCTACGAGCAGTACTTC. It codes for CASSLRDRDFYEQYF.

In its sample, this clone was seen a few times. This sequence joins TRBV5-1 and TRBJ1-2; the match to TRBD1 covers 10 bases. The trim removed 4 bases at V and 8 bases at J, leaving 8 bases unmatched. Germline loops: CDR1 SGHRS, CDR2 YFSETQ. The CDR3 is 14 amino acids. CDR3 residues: CASSPTGTGEGYTF. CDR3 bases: TGCGCCAGCAGCCCGACCGGGACAGGGGAAGGCTACACCTTC. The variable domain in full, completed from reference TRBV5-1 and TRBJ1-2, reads KAGVTQTPRYLIKTRGQQVTLSCSPISGHRSVSWYQQTPGQGLQFLFEYFSETQRNKGNFPGRFSGRQFSNSRSEMNVSTLELGDSALYLCASSPTGTGEGYTFGSGTRLTVV.

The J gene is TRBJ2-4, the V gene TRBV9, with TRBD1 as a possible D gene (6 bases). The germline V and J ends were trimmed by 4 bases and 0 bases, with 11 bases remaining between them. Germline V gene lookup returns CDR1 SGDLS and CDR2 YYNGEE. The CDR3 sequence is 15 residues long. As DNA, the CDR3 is TGTGCCAGCAGCAGGGACACTCTAGCCAAAAACATTCAGTACTTC. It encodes CASSRDTLAKNIQYF.

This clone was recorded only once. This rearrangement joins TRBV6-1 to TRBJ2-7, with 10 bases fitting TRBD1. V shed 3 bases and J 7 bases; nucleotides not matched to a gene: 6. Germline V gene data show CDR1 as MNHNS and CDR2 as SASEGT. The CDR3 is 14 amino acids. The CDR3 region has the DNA TGTGCCAGCAGTGATGGGACAGGGGTTAGGGAGCAGTACTTC. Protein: CASSDGTGVREQYF.

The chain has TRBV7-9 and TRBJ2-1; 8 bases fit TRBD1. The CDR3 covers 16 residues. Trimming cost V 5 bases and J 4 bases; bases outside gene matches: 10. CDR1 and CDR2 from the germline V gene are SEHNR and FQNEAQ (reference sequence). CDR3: CASSPPRTGLYNEQFF. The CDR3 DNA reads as TGTGCCAGCAGCCCACCTCGGACAGGGTTGTACAATGAGCAGTTCTTC. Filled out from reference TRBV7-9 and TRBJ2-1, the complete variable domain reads DTGVSQNPRHKITKRGQNVTFRCDPISEHNRLYWYRQTLGQGPEFLTYFQNEAQLEKSRLLSDRFSAERPKGSFSTLEIQRTEQGDSAMYLCASSPPRTGLYNEQFFGPGTRLTVL.

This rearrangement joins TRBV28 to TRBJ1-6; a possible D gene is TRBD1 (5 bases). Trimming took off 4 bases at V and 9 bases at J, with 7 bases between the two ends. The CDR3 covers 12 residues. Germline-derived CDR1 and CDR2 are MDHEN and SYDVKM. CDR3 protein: CASSSGGSPLHF. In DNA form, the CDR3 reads TGTGCCAGCAGTTCGGGGGGTTCACCCCTCCACTTT. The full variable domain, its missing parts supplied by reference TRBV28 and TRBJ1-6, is DVKVTQSSRYLVKRTGEKVFLECVQDMDHENMFWYRQDPGLGLRLIYFSYDVKMKEKGDIPEGYSVSREKKERFSLILESASTNQTSMYLCASSSGGSPLHFGNGTRLTVT.

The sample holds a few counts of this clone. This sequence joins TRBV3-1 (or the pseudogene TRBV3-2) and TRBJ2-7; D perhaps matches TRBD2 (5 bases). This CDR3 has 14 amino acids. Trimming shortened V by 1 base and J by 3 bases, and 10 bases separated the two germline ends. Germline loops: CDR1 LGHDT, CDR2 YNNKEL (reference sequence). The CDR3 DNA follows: TGTGCCAGCAGCCAAGGGGCTAGCTTCTACGAGCAGTACTTC. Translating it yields CASSQGASFYEQYF.

CDR3 residues: CASSQDTNTPQHF. The CDR3 bases are TGCGCCAGCAGCCAAGATACTAATACGCCCCAGCATTTT. This sequence joins TRBV4-3 and TRBJ1-5; D is undetermined. The CDR3 contains 13 residues. The germline gives CDR1 LGHNA, CDR2 YSLEER. V lost 0 bases to trimming and J lost 9 bases, with 9 bases between them.

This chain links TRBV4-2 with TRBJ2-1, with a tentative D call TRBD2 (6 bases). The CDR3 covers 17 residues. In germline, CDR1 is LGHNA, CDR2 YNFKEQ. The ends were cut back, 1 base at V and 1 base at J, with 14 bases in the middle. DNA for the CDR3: TGTGCCAGCAGCCAAGGGGCTGGCGGGGCTTCCTACAATGAGCAGTTCTTC. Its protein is CASSQGAGGASYNEQFF.

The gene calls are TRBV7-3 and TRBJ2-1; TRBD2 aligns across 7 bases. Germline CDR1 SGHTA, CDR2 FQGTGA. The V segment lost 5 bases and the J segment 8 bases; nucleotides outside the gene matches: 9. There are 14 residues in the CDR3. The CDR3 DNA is TGTGCCAGCAGCCAAGGACTAGGTACCGATGAGCAGTTCTTC. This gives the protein CASSQGLGTDEQFF.

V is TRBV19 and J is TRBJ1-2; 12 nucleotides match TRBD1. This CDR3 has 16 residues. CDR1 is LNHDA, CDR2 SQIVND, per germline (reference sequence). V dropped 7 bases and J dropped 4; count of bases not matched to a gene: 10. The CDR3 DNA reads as TGTGCCAGTATCGATACAGGGACAGGGGGCGCCTATGGCTACACCTTC. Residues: CASIDTGTGGAYGYTF.

The CDR3 nucleotides read TGTGCCAGCAGTTCCGCAACCTGGACTGACGAGCAGTACTTC. Residues: CASSSATWTDEQYF. The chain carries TRBV5-4 and TRBJ2-7, with D maybe TRBD2 (5 bases). CDR1 and CDR2 (germline): SGHNT, YYREEE (reference sequence). The CDR3 consists of 14 residues. V lost 5 bases to trimming and J lost 5 bases, with 17 bases between them. The full variable domain, with the rest looked up from reference TRBV5-4 and TRBJ2-7, is ETGVTQSPTHLIKTRGQQVTLRCSSQSGHNTVSWYQQALGQGPQFIFQYYREEENGRGNFPPRFSGLQFPNYSSELNVNALELDDSALYLCASSSATWTDEQYFGPGTRLTVT.